The entry below describes one TCR beta chain. Assay: immunoSEQ multiplex PCR; the TCRdb copy retains only in-frame clones and omits some. The sample has about 10,000 clones, 75% to 90% seen once; the top ten hold under 0.4%. Regarding time point: 2015-2016 season, 7 days after influenza vaccination. CDR3 length: 13 residues. V shed 5 bases and J shed 9 bases, with 14 bases lying between them. Germline V gene sequence: CDR1 SGHAT, CDR2 FQNNGV. These data come from a study of follicular helper T cells after annual influenza vaccination. The chain joins TRBV11-2 to TRBJ1-5; maybe TRBD1 (6 bases). This TCR derives from an adult who received the influenza vaccine. The sequences come from CXCR5- memory CD4+ T cells sorted from blood, collected 7 days after influenza vaccination. CDR3: CASSITGTGPQHF. CDR3 sequence (DNA): TGTGCCAGCAGCATTACAGGGACGGGGCCCCAGCATTTT.